This T cell receptor (beta chain) was identified during a study of early T cells in non-severe SARS-CoV-2 infection. Germline V gene data show CDR1 as SGHRS and CDR2 as YFSETQ. The CDR3 sequence is 15 residues long. The J segment lost 4 bases and the V segment lost 2 bases, leaving 8 bases of the junction unmatched. This clonotype was detected many times. TCRdb redid the calling of the 5' RACE reads with MiXCR, one entry per CDR3 protein. The sample records around 110,000 distinct CDR3 sequences, roughly 10% being singletons. V is TRBV5-1 and J is TRBJ2-5; 7 bases match TRBD2. Sequenced: whole blood. The sequence was obtained from an adult who was a healthcare worker with PCR-confirmed SARS-CoV-2 infection or an uninfected control (not recorded which). The CDR3 DNA sequence: TGCGCCAGCAGCTTTGCGGGACGCGGGAGAGAGACCCAGTACTTC. Encoded protein: CASSFAGRGRETQYF.